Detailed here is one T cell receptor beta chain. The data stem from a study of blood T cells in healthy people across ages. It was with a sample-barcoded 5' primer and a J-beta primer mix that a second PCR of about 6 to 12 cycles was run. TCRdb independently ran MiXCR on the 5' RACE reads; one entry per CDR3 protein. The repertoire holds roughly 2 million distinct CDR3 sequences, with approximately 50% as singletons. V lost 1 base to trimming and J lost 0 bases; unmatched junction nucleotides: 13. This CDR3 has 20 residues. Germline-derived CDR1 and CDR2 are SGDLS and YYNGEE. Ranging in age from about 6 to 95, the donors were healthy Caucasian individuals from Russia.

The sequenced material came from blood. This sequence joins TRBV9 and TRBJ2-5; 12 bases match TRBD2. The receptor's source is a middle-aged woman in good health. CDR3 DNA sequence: TGTGCCAGCAGCGTAAGTTCCCTCCCTAGCGGGGGGGCAGACCAAGAGACCCAGTACTTC. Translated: CASSVSSLPSGGADQETQYF.